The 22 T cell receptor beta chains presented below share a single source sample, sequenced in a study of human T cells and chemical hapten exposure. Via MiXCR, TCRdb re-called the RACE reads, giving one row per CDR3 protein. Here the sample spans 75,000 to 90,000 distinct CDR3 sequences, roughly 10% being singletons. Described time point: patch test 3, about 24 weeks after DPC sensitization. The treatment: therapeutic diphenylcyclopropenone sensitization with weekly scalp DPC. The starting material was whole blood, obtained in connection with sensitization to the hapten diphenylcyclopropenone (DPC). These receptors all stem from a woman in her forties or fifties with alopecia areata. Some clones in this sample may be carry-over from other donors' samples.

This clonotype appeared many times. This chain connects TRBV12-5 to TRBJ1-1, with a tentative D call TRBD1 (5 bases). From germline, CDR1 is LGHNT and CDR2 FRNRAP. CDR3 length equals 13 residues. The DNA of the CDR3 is TGTGCCACCTCCCCGGGGGGTAGCACTGAAGCTTTCTTT. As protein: CATSPGGSTEAFF. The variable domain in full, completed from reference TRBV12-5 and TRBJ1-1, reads DARVTQTPRHKVTEMGQEVTMRCQPILGHNTVFWYRQTMMQGLELLAYFRNRAPLDDSGMPKDRFSAEMPDATLATLKIQPSEPRDSAVYFCATSPGGSTEAFFGQGTRLTVV.

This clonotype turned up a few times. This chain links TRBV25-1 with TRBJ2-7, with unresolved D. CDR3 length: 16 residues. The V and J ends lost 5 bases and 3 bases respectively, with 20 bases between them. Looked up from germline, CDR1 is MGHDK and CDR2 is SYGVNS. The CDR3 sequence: CASSQAPRLGNYEQYF. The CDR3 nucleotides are TGTGCCAGCAGTCAAGCGCCCAGGTTAGGGAACTACGAGCAGTACTTC.

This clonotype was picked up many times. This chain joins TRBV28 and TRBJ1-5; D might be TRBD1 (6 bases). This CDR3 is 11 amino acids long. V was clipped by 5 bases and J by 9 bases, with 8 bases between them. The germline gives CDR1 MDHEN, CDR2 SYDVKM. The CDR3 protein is CASSPRGPQHF. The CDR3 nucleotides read TGTGCCAGCAGTCCCAGGGGGCCCCAGCATTTT.

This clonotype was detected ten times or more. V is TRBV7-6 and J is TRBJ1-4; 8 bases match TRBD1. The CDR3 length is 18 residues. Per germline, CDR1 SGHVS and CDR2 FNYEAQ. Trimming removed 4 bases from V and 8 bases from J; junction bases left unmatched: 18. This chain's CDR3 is CASSSSDRVAWGNEKLFF. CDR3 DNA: TGTGCCAGCAGCTCCTCGGACAGGGTAGCGTGGGGAAACGAAAAACTGTTTTTT.

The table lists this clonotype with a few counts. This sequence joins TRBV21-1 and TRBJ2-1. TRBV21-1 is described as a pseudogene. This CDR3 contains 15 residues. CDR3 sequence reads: CASSKPRSSYNEQFF. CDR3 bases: TGTGCCAGCAGCAAACCCAGGAGCTCCTACAATGAGCAGTTCTTC.

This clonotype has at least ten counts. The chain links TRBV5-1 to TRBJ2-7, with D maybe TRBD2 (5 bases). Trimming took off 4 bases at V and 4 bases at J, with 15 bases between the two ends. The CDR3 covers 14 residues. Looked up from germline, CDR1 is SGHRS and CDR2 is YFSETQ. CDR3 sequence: CASSPADRLYEQYF. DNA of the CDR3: TGCGCCAGCAGCCCAGCGGATCGTCTTTACGAGCAGTACTTC.

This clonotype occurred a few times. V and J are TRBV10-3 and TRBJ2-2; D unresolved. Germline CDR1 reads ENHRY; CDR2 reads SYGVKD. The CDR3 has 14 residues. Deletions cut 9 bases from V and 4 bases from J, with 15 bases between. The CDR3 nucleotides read TGTGCCATAACCTCAGCGAGCGCCACCGGGGAGCTGTTTTTT. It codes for CAITSASATGELFF.

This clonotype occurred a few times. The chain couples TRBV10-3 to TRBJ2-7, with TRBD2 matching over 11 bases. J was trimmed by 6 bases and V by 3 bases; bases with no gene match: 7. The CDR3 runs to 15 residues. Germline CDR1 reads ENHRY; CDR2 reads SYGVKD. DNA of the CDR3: TGTGCCATCAGTGAAGGGGGACTAGCGGCCATCGAGCAGTACTTC. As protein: CAISEGGLAAIEQYF.

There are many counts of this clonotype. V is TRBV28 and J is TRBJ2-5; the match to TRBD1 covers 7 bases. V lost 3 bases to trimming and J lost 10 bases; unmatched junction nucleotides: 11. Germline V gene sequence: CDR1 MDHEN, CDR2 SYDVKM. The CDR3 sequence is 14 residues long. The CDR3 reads CASSLGMRQGNQYF. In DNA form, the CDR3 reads TGTGCCAGCAGTTTGGGGATGAGACAGGGTAACCAGTACTTC.

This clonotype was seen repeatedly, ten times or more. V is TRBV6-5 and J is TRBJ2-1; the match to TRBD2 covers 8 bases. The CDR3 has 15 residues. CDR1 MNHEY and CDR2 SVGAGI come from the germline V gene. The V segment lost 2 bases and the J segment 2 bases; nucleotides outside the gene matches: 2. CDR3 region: CASSYEAGAYNEQFF. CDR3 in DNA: TGTGCCAGCAGTTACGAAGCGGGGGCCTACAATGAGCAGTTCTTC.

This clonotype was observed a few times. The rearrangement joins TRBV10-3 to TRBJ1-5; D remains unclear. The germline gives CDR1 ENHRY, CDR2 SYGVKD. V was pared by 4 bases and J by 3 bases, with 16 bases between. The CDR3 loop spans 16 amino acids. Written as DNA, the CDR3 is TGTGCCATCAGTGGAGGTAAAACCGCGGACAATCAGCCCCAGCATTTT. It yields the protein CAISGGKTADNQPQHF.

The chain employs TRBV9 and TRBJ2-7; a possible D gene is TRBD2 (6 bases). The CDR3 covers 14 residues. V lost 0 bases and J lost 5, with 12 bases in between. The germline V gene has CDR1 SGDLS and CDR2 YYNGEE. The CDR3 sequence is CASSVAGLGNEQYF. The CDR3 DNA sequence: TGTGCCAGCAGCGTAGCGGGACTCGGCAACGAGCAGTACTTC. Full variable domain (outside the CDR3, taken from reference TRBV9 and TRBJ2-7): DSGVTQTPKHLITATGQRVTLRCSPRSGDLSVYWYQQSLDQGLQFLIQYYNGEERAKGNILERFSAQQFPDLHSELNLSSLELGDSALYFCASSVAGLGNEQYFGPGTRLTVT.

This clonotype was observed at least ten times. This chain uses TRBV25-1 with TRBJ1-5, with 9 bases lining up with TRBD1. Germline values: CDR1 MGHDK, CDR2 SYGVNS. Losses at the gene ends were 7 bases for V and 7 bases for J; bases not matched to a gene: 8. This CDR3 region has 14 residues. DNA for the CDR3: TGTGCCAGCACCGGGACAGGGTTTGGACAGCCCCAGCATTTT. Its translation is CASTGTGFGQPQHF.

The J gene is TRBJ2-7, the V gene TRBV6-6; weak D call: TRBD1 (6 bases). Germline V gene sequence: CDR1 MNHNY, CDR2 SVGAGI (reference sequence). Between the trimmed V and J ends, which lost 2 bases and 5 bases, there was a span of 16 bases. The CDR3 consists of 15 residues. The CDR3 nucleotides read TGTGCCAGCAGTTACACCCCCGAACAGGGTGACGAGCAGTACTTC. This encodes CASSYTPEQGDEQYF.

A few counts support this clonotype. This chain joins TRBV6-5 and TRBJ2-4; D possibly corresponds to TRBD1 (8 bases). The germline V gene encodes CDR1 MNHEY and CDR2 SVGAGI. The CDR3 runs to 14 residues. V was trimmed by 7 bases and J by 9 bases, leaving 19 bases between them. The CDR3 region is CASTSGGAGAIQYF. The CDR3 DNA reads TGTGCCAGCACTTCAGGGGGCGCGGGAGCCATTCAGTACTTC.

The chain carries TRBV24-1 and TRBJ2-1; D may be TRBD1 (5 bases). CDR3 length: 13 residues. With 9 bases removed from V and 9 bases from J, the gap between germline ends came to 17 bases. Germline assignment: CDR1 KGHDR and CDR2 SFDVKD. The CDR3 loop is CATVKASTGEQFF. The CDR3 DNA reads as TGTGCCACCGTCAAAGCGTCCACAGGTGAGCAGTTCTTC.

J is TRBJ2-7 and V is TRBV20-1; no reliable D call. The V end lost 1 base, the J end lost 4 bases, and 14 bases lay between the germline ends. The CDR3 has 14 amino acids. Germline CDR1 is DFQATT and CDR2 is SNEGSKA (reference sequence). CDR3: CSARVGPLSYEQYF. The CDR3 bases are TGCAGTGCTAGAGTCGGACCGCTGTCATACGAGCAGTACTTC.

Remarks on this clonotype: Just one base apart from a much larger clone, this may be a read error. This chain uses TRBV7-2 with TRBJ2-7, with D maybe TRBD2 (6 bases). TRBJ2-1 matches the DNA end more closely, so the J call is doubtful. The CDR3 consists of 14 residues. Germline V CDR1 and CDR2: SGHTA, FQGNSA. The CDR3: CASSTGLSSYEQFF. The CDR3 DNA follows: TGTGCCAGCTCGACGGGACTGAGCTCCTACGAGCAGTTCTTC.

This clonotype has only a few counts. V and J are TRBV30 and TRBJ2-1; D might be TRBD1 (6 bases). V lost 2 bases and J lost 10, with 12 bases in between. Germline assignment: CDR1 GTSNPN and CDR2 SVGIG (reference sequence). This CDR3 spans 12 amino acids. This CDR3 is CAWSLQGKEQFF. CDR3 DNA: TGTGCCTGGAGTCTTCAGGGGAAAGAGCAGTTCTTC.

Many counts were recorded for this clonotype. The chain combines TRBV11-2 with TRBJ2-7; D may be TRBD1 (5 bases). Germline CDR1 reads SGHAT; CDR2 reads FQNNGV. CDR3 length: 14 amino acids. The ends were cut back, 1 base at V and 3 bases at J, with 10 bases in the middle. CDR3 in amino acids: CASSLVAGNYEQYF. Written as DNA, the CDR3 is TGTGCCAGCAGCTTAGTCGCAGGGAACTACGAGCAGTACTTC.

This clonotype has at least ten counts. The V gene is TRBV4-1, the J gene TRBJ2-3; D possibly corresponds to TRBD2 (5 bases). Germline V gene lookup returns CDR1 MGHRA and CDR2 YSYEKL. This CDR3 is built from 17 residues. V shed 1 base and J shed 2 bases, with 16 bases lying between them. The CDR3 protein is CASSQGPTGELTDTQYF. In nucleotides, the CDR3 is TGCGCCAGCAGCCAAGGCCCGACTGGGGAGCTCACAGATACGCAGTATTTT.

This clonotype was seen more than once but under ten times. CDR3 region: CASSRRTSGPSYEQYF. Here the CDR3 DNA reads TGTGCCAGCAGCCGACGTACTAGCGGGCCATCCTACGAGCAGTACTTC. The chain combines TRBV6-5 with TRBJ2-7; 9 bases align to TRBD2. The germline V gene has CDR1 MNHEY and CDR2 SVGAGI. The CDR3 is 16 amino acids. After removal of 6 bases from V and 1 base from J, the junction contained 10 bases not matched to a gene.